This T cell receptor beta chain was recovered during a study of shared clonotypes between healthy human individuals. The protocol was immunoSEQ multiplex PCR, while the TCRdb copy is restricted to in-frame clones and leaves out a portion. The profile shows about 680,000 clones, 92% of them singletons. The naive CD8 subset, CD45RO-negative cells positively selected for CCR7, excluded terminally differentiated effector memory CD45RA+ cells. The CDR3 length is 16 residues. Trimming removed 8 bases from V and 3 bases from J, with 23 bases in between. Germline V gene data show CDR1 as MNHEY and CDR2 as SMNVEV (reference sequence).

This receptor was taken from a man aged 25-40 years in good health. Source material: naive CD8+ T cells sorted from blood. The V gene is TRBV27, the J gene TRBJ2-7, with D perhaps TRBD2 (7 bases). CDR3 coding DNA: TGTGCCAGCGCGACTAGCCGGGGGCAAAAGGGCTACGAGCAGTACTTC. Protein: CASATSRGQKGYEQYF.